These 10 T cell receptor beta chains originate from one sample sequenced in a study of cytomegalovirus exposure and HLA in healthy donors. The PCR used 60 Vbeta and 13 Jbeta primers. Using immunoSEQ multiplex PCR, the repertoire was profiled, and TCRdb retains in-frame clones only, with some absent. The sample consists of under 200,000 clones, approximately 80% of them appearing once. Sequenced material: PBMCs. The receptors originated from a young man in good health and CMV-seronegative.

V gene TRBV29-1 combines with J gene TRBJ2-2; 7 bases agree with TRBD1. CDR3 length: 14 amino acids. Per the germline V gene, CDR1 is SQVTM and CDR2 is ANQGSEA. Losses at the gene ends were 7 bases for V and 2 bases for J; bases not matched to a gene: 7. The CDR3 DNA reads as TGCAGCGCCTGGGACAGTGGAAACACCGGGGAGCTGTTTTTT. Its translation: CSAWDSGNTGELFF.

The CDR3 sequence is CASSYNLKDTQYF. The CDR3 DNA reads TGTGCCAGCAGTTACAATCTAAAAGATACGCAGTATTTT. The chain employs TRBV6-5 and TRBJ2-3; D is unclear. There are 13 residues in the CDR3. V lost 2 bases, J lost 5 bases, and 8 bases lay in between. Germline values: CDR1 MNHEY, CDR2 SVGAGI.

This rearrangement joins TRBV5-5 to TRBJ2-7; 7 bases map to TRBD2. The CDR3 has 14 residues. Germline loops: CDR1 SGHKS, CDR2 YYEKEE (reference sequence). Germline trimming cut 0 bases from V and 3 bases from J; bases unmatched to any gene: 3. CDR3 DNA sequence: TGTGCCAGCAGCTTGGACGGGGGGATCTACGAGCAGTACTTC. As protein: CASSLDGGIYEQYF.

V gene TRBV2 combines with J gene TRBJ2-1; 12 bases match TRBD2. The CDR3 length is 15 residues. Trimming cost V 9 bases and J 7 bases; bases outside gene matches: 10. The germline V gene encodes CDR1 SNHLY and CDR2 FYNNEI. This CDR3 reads CARATETSGGNEQFF. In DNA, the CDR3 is TGTGCCAGGGCCACGGAGACTAGCGGGGGAAATGAGCAGTTCTTC.

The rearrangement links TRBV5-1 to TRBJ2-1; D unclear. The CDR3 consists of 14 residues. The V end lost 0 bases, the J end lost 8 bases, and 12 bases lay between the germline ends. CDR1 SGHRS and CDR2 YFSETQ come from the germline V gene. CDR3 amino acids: CASSLDWSSDEQFF. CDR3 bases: TGCGCCAGCAGCTTGGATTGGAGTAGTGATGAGCAGTTCTTC.

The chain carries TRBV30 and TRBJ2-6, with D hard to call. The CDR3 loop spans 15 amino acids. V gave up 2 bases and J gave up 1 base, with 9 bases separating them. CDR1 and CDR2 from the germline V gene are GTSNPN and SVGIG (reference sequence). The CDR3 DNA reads TGTGCCTGGAGTCTCCGCGGTTCTGGGGCCAACGTCCTGACTTTC. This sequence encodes CAWSLRGSGANVLTF.

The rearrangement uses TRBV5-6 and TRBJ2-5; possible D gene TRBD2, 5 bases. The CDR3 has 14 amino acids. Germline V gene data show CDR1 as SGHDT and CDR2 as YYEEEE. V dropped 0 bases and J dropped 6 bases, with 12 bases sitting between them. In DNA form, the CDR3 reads TGTGCCAGCAGCTTGGTAGCGTCCGGGAAGACCCAGTACTTC. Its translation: CASSLVASGKTQYF.

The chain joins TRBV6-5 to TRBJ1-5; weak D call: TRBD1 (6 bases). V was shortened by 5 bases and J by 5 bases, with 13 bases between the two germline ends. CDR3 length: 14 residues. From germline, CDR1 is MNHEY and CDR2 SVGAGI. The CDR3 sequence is CASSIGQTDQPQHF. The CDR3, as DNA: TGTGCCAGCAGTATTGGACAGACAGATCAGCCCCAGCATTTT.

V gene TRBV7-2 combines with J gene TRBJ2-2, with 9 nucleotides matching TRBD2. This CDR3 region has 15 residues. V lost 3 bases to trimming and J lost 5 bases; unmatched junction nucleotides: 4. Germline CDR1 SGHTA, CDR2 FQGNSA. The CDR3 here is CASSFGLAGTGELFF. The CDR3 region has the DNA TGTGCCAGCAGCTTCGGGCTAGCGGGGACCGGGGAGCTGTTTTTT.

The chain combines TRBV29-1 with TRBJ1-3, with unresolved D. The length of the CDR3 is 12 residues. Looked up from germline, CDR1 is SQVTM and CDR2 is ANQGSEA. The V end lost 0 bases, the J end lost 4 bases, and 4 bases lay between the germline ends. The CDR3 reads CSVEDPGNTIYF. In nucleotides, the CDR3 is TGCAGCGTTGAAGATCCAGGAAACACCATATATTTT.